The clone carrying this T cell receptor (beta chain) turned up a few times. Its cognate antigen is unknown. Primers for the PCR totalled 60 Vbeta and 13 Jbeta. Sequencing was performed with immunoSEQ multiplex PCR; in TCRdb, only in-frame clones are kept and a portion is missing. The profile shows about 55,000 clones, 45% to 70% of them singletons. This specimen belongs to a study of cytomegalovirus exposure and HLA in healthy donors. Study-level findings and limits: Usually a TCR sequence was rare, but some public TCRs were found in many donors. In an earlier analysis, in some 600 donors, most V segments appeared productive either ~87% or ~30% of the time. Relative to the approximately 630-donor mean, N-insertions were reportedly fewer in an Asian-associated ancestry cluster in a later analysis. Researchers catalogued about 160 TCR beta chains as cytomegalovirus-associated.

V lost 4 bases and J lost 12, with 21 bases in between. This CDR3 spans 13 amino acids. Germline V gives CDR1 GTSNPN, CDR2 SVGIG (reference sequence). V and J are TRBV30 and TRBJ1-2, with TRBD1 as a possible D gene (6 bases). This sequence originates from a human donor in good health. The material sequenced was PBMCs. The CDR3, as DNA: TGTGCCTGGATTGGGGATACAGGGCGTTTGCACACCTTC. It encodes CAWIGDTGRLHTF.